The 16 T cell receptor beta chains listed next were all sequenced from one sample in a study of T cell responses to AZD1222 COVID-19 vaccine (dated by TCRdb to the early 2020s). What the time point label conveys for this sample: baseline before first vaccination. Library prep was done by the immunoSEQ multiplex PCR assay. Here the immuneACCESS table is served through TCRdb, limited to in-frame sequences with V and J called. Missing clones are a known gap in these copies; in checked studies unresolved V genes cover under half, and the rest lacks a known reason. Within this sample are roughly 160,000 clones, with about nine tenths of them counted one time only. The top ten hold more than 5.5% of the sample. The sample was peripheral blood, taken on day 0 of AZD1222 vaccination. All receptors derive from an adult in good health.

CDR3 in DNA: TGTGCCAGCGGGACAGGGCCCCCCTACGAGCAGTACTTC. It encodes CASGTGPPYEQYF. V and J are TRBV25-1 and TRBJ2-7, with 9 bases aligning to TRBD1. V lost 8 bases to trimming and J lost 2 bases; unmatched junction nucleotides: 4. Germline V gene lookup returns CDR1 MGHDK and CDR2 SYGVNS. The CDR3 totals 13 residues.

This clone was recorded a few times. For the CDR3, the DNA is TGTGCCAGCCGACCTGGGTTGCAAGAGACCCAGTACTTC. Encoded protein: CASRPGLQETQYF. The J gene is TRBJ2-5, the V gene TRBV6-5, with unresolved D. Per the germline V gene, CDR1 is MNHEY and CDR2 is SVGAGI. The CDR3 totals 13 residues. V lost 8 bases and J lost 2, with 12 bases in between.

The chain combines TRBV4-1 with TRBJ1-3; D is unclear. This CDR3 has 14 residues. CDR1 MGHRA and CDR2 YSYEKL come from the germline V gene. V lost 1 base, J lost 4 bases, and 8 bases lay in between. CDR3 DNA sequence: TGCGCCAGCAGCCAAGGCACCTGGGGAAACACCATATATTTT. Amino acid sequence: CASSQGTWGNTIYF.

This clone showed up just a few times. This chain joins TRBV10-3 and TRBJ1-5; 7 bases map to TRBD1. Germline loops: CDR1 ENHRY, CDR2 SYGVKD. After removal of 6 bases from V and 4 bases from J, the junction contained 6 bases not matched to a gene. This CDR3 spans 14 amino acids. The CDR3 DNA is TGTGCCATCAGCGCAACAGGGGAAAATCAGCCCCAGCATTTT. The encoded protein is CAISATGENQPQHF.

This rearrangement joins TRBV27 to TRBJ2-1, with a tentative D call TRBD1 (6 bases). Germline CDR1 reads MNHEY; CDR2 reads SMNVEV (reference sequence). Trimming shortened V by 4 bases and J by 4 bases, and 17 bases separated the two germline ends. The CDR3 contains 16 residues. The CDR3 protein is CASSSNRVSRYNEQFF. The CDR3 DNA follows: TGTGCCAGCAGTTCCAACAGGGTAAGCCGTTACAATGAGCAGTTCTTC.

The rearrangement joins TRBV6-5 to TRBJ2-3; D is possibly TRBD1 (6 bases). The germline gives CDR1 MNHEY, CDR2 SVGAGI. The CDR3 covers 13 residues. Between the trimmed V and J ends, which lost 3 bases and 6 bases, there was a span of 10 bases. Here the CDR3 reads CASSYKGVDTQYF. For the CDR3, the DNA is TGTGCCAGCAGTTATAAGGGGGTGGATACGCAGTATTTT.

J is TRBJ2-1 and V is TRBV7-2, with TRBD2 as a possible D gene (6 bases). The V end was cut by 5 bases, the J end by 7 bases, with 18 bases between. Germline loops: CDR1 SGHTA, CDR2 FQGNSA. The CDR3 runs 15 residues. The CDR3 here is CASSRDFRPNNEQFF. In nucleotides, the CDR3 is TGTGCCAGCAGCCGGGACTTCCGACCTAATAATGAGCAGTTCTTC.

The chain carries TRBV28 and TRBJ1-5; D not certain. V lost 7 bases to trimming and J lost 3 bases, with 10 bases between them. This CDR3 contains 13 residues. CDR1 is MDHEN and CDR2 is SYDVKM in the germline V gene. CDR3 bases: TGTGCCAGCAAACGGACCTTCAATCAGCCCCAGCATTTT. Protein product: CASKRTFNQPQHF.

The chain carries TRBV5-6 and TRBJ2-7; D is tentatively TRBD1 or TRBD2 (5 bases each). The CDR3 has 14 residues. Germline CDR1 reads SGHDT; CDR2 reads YYEEEE. V was trimmed by 3 bases and J by 0 bases, leaving 10 bases between them. The CDR3 DNA follows: TGTGCCAGCAGCTGGGGACCCGGCTCCTACGAGCAGTACTTC. Its translation is CASSWGPGSYEQYF. The whole variable domain, filled in from reference TRBV5-6 and TRBJ2-7, reads DAGVTQSPTHLIKTRGQQVTLRCSPKSGHDTVSWYQQALGQGPQFIFQYYEEEERQRGNFPDRFSGHQFPNYSSELNVNALLLGDSALYLCASSWGPGSYEQYFGPGTRLTVT.

The rearrangement uses TRBV5-1 and TRBJ1-6; D gene unclear. V was shortened by 4 bases and J by 8 bases, with 19 bases between the two germline ends. The CDR3 runs 16 residues. Per the germline V gene, CDR1 is SGHRS and CDR2 is YFSETQ. CDR3 in DNA: TGCGCCAGCAGCCCGGACCTACCGCCCGGTTATTCACCCCTCCACTTT. This translates into CASSPDLPPGYSPLHF.

The V call is TRBV7-9, the J call TRBJ2-7; the D gene is possibly TRBD2 (5 bases). CDR3 length: 11 residues. The V end was cut by 6 bases, the J end by 4 bases, with 7 bases between. Germline V gene sequence: CDR1 SEHNR, CDR2 FQNEAQ (reference sequence). Here the CDR3 DNA reads TGTGCCAGCAGTAGGGAGTACGAGCAGTACTTC. Its protein product is CASSREYEQYF. Based on the CDR3 plus reference TRBV7-9 and TRBJ2-7, the full variable domain is DTGVSQNPRHKITKRGQNVTFRCDPISEHNRLYWYRQTLGQGPEFLTYFQNEAQLEKSRLLSDRFSAERPKGSFSTLEIQRTEQGDSAMYLCASSREYEQYFGPGTRLTVT.

This chain joins TRBV6-2 or TRBV6-3 and TRBJ2-3; the D gene is possibly TRBD2 (5 bases). The CDR3 runs 15 residues. V was trimmed by 2 bases and J by 6 bases, leaving 15 bases between them. Germline-derived CDR1 and CDR2 are MNHEY and SVGEGT. This CDR3 is CASSYVSDSLDTQYF. The CDR3 DNA reads TGTGCCAGCAGTTACGTTAGCGACTCTCTGGATACGCAGTATTTT.

This chain joins TRBV11-2 and TRBJ1-6; 8 bases match TRBD1. Trimming removed 1 base from V and 0 bases from J; junction bases left unmatched: 2. The length of the CDR3 is 17 residues. Germline CDR1 SGHAT, CDR2 FQNNGV. The CDR3: CASSLGTGSSYNSPLHF. CDR3 sequence (DNA): TGTGCCAGCAGCTTAGGGACAGGGAGCTCCTATAATTCACCCCTCCACTTT.

The chain recombines TRBV28 with TRBJ2-7; a possible D gene is TRBD1 (6 bases). CDR1 is MDHEN, CDR2 SYDVKM, per germline. V was clipped by 2 bases and J by 4 bases, with 12 bases between them. This CDR3 has 14 amino acids. The CDR3: CASSLITGRYEQYF. The CDR3 DNA reads TGTGCCAGCAGTTTAATTACAGGGCGATACGAGCAGTACTTC.

This chain joins TRBV3-1 (or the pseudogene TRBV3-2) and TRBJ1-6; D gene unclear. CDR1 and CDR2 from the germline V gene are LGHDT and YNNKEL (reference sequence). V was clipped by 2 bases and J by 3 bases, with 14 bases between them. CDR3 length: 17 amino acids. CDR3 sequence (DNA): TGTGCCAGCAGCCAATTTGACTCTCCCGACTATAATTCACCCCTCCACTTT. This gives the protein CASSQFDSPDYNSPLHF.

The chain employs TRBV28 and TRBJ1-5; 7 nucleotides line up with TRBD1. Germline V gene sequence: CDR1 MDHEN, CDR2 SYDVKM. V was clipped by 4 bases and J by 5 bases; unmatched bases: 11. CDR3 length equals 16 residues. CDR3 bases: TGTGCCAGCAGTTCCCACGTTCGGGGACAGTATCAGCCCCAGCATTTT. This encodes CASSSHVRGQYQPQHF.